The subject of this entry is one T cell receptor beta chain. This record comes from a study of T cell changes during pregnancy in multiple sclerosis. Data came from immunoSEQ multiplex PCR; TCRdb stores just in-frame clones and leaves some out. The sample lists about 100,000 clones; approximately 92% were seen once. The source of this sequence is a female donor with multiple sclerosis, enrolled in a pregnancy study. The sequences come from peripheral blood, collected in the first trimester of pregnancy.

The CDR3, as DNA: TGTGCCAGACGGACCGTCTTTGGGGCCGGAAATACGCAGTATTTT. Translation gives CARRTVFGAGNTQYF. J is TRBJ2-3 and V is TRBV19, with a weak D call TRBD1 (5 bases). Trimming stripped 9 bases from V and 7 bases from J, with 23 bases between. Germline V CDR1 and CDR2: LNHDA, SQIVND (reference sequence). CDR3 length equals 15 residues.